This T cell receptor (beta chain) stems from a study of T-cell reconstitution after alpha-beta-depleted transplantation in children (dated by TCRdb to the mid-2010s). Context from the whole study: Using TCR repertoire profiling, the study followed T-cell immune reconstitution in a quantitative way in children after TCRalphabeta/CD19-depleted allogeneic hematopoietic cell transplantation.

This clonotype was detected once. Its antigen is currently not known. One base away there is no much larger clone; base qualities are not given. Single-read evidence is weak. The method was PCR. Sequenced on an Illumina HiSeq 2500. TCR library preparation used molecular barcoding, with unique molecular identifiers applied to normalize quantification of the TCRbeta repertoire. TCRdb cleaned the public reads at Q25 with fastp, built clones with MiXCR and kept in-frame beta chains. Rows are combined by CDR3 protein, so each entry shows the most common genes and DNA. Recorded for this sample are about 600,000 distinct CDR3 sequences; 10% of them occurred a single time. The ten largest clones represent roughly 4% of the sample. This clonotype was obtained from a human donor who donated a stem cell graft to a child with acute myeloid leukemia. This sample comprised PBMCs from the stem cell graft donor, obtained from the stem cell graft.

The DNA sequence is given as TGCAGTGTAAAGGGAGGGGGCAGGACTGAAGCTTTCTTT. It translates as CSVKGGGRTEAFF. Recombination joined TRBV20-1 with TRBJ1-1; TRBD1 matches 7 bases in the middle. From its cysteine to its phenylalanine, the CDR3 spans 13 amino acids. Left in the record is the CDR3 DNA by itself, 39 bases read in frame from the first base. The germline V and J ends show losses of 7 bases and 5 bases respectively, and no gene match explains 10 bases of the junction. Looking up the germline V gene (reference sequence) yields CDR1 DFQATT and CDR2 SNEGSKA.